Listed below are T cell receptor beta chains from one sample, sequenced in a study of blood T cell repertoires in COVID-19. Data came from immunoSEQ multiplex PCR; TCRdb stores just in-frame clones and leaves some out. Of 35,000 to 50,000 clones in the sample, roughly 85% were seen once. Specimen: peripheral blood. The receptors shown here come from a man aged 55-75 years with acute or convalescent COVID-19. The CDR3 runs from the conserved cysteine through the conserved F or W. Each record gives: CDR3 protein, CDR3 DNA, D gene, clone size, J gene, V gene. The D gene is left open where the match is weak. Clone size, where shown, is once, few, many, or a class for clones that have expanded.

CDR3 protein: CASTNTGGGSGEKLFF
CDR3 DNA: TGTGCCAGCACCAACACAGGGGGGGGTTCGGGTGAAAAACTGTTTTTT
D gene: TRBD1
clone size: NA
J gene: TRBJ1-4
V gene: TRBV7-9

CDR3 protein: CASSLSTRTGNMNTEAFF
CDR3 DNA: TGTGCCAGCAGTTTGAGCACCCGGACAGGTAACATGAACACTGAAGCTTTCTTT
D gene: TRBD1
clone size: NA
J gene: TRBJ1-1
V gene: TRBV27

CDR3 protein: CASSPPTGWDYGYTF
CDR3 DNA: TGTGCCAGCTCACCACCGACAGGGTGGGACTATGGCTACACCTTC
D gene: TRBD1
clone size: NA
J gene: TRBJ1-2
V gene: TRBV18

CDR3 protein: CASSPTGVGANVLTF
CDR3 DNA: TGTGCCAGCTCTCCTACAGGGGTTGGGGCCAACGTCCTGACTTTC
D gene: TRBD1
clone size: once
J gene: TRBJ2-6
V gene: TRBV18

CDR3 protein: CASSIAGQGDEKLFF
CDR3 DNA: TGTGCCAGTAGTATAGCGGGACAGGGAGATGAAAAACTGTTTTTT
D gene: TRBD1
clone size: NA
J gene: TRBJ1-4
V gene: TRBV19

CDR3 protein: CASSMREGGTEAFF
CDR3 DNA: TGTGCCAGTAGTATGCGGGAGGGTGGCACTGAAGCTTTCTTT
D gene: NA
clone size: NA
J gene: TRBJ1-1
V gene: TRBV19

CDR3 protein: CASSAYTDTQYF
CDR3 DNA: TGTGCCAGCAGCGCCTACACAGATACGCAGTATTTT
D gene: NA
clone size: NA
J gene: TRBJ2-3
V gene: TRBV7-2

CDR3 protein: CASSLTNGQGGGYTF
CDR3 DNA: TGTGCCAGCAGCTTAACCAATGGACAGGGCGGTGGCTACACCTTC
D gene: TRBD1
clone size: NA
J gene: TRBJ1-2
V gene: TRBV7-6

CDR3 protein: CASTGTEETGELFF
CDR3 DNA: TGCGCCAGCACCGGGACAGAGGAGACCGGGGAGCTGTTTTTT
D gene: TRBD1
clone size: NA
J gene: TRBJ2-2
V gene: TRBV10-1

CDR3 protein: CASTTTGDTEAFF
CDR3 DNA: TGTGCCAGCACTACAACAGGGGACACTGAAGCTTTCTTT
D gene: TRBD1
clone size: NA
J gene: TRBJ1-1
V gene: TRBV6-5

CDR3 protein: CASRKHLTGALTLHF
CDR3 DNA: TGTGCCAGCAGGAAACACCTGACAGGGGCATTAACCCTCCACTTT
D gene: TRBD1
clone size: NA
J gene: TRBJ1-6
V gene: TRBV6-5

CDR3 protein: CASSWTGGRADTQYF
CDR3 DNA: TGTGCCAGTAGTTGGACAGGGGGGCGAGCAGATACGCAGTATTTT
D gene: TRBD1
clone size: once
J gene: TRBJ2-3
V gene: TRBV19

CDR3 protein: CASSRSGGYQETQYF
CDR3 DNA: TGTGCCAGCTCACGTAGCGGGGGGTACCAAGAGACCCAGTACTTC
D gene: TRBD2
clone size: NA
J gene: TRBJ2-5
V gene: TRBV18

CDR3 protein: CASGTGVGKLFF
CDR3 DNA: TGTGCCAGCGGGACAGGGGTTGGAAAACTGTTTTTT
D gene: TRBD1
clone size: NA
J gene: TRBJ1-4
V gene: TRBV19

CDR3 protein: CASSVDSTEAFF
CDR3 DNA: TGTGCCAGCAGCGTAGACAGCACTGAAGCTTTCTTT
D gene: NA
clone size: NA
J gene: TRBJ1-1
V gene: TRBV9

CDR3 protein: CASTETANTEAFF
CDR3 DNA: TGTGCCAGCACCGAAACAGCGAACACTGAAGCTTTCTTT
D gene: NA
clone size: NA
J gene: TRBJ1-1
V gene: TRBV2

CDR3 protein: CASSLSVWGTDTQYF
CDR3 DNA: TGCGCCAGCAGCCTTAGCGTGTGGGGCACAGATACGCAGTATTTT
D gene: NA
clone size: NA
J gene: TRBJ2-3
V gene: TRBV4-3

CDR3 protein: CASSESTGANEKLFF
CDR3 DNA: TGCGCCAGCAGTGAGTCAACGGGGGCTAATGAAAAACTGTTTTTT
D gene: NA
clone size: NA
J gene: TRBJ1-4
V gene: TRBV10-2

CDR3 protein: CASSNPEMGQGKEGNTEAFF
CDR3 DNA: TGTGCCAGTAGTAACCCCGAAATGGGACAGGGAAAAGAGGGGAACACTGAAGCTTTCTTT
D gene: TRBD1
clone size: NA
J gene: TRBJ1-1
V gene: TRBV19

CDR3 protein: CASSDGEEPGQAQETQYF
CDR3 DNA: TGCGCCAGCAGTGATGGAGAAGAGCCGGGACAGGCCCAAGAGACCCAGTACTTC
D gene: TRBD1
clone size: NA
J gene: TRBJ2-5
V gene: TRBV10-1

CDR3 protein: CASSLAAGNEQFF
CDR3 DNA: TGCGCCAGCAGCTTGGCAGCGGGCAATGAGCAGTTCTTC
D gene: NA
clone size: NA
J gene: TRBJ2-1
V gene: TRBV5-1

CDR3 protein: CASSSRTGHYATNEKLFF
CDR3 DNA: TGTGCCAGCAGCTCGAGGACAGGGCATTACGCAACTAATGAAAAACTGTTTTTT
D gene: TRBD1
clone size: NA
J gene: TRBJ1-4
V gene: TRBV9

CDR3 protein: CVSRWRISNTEAFF
CDR3 DNA: TGTGTTTCCAGGTGGAGGATTTCGAACACTGAAGCTTTCTTT
D gene: NA
clone size: NA
J gene: TRBJ1-1
V gene: TRBV5-8

CDR3 protein: CSAILAGADNEQFF
CDR3 DNA: TGCAGCGCCATACTAGCGGGGGCCGACAATGAGCAGTTCTTC
D gene: TRBD2
clone size: NA
J gene: TRBJ2-1
V gene: TRBV29-1

CDR3 protein: CAWSGGSNQPQHF
CDR3 DNA: TGTGCCTGGAGTGGAGGGAGCAATCAGCCCCAGCATTTT
D gene: NA
clone size: NA
J gene: TRBJ1-5
V gene: TRBV30

CDR3 protein: CASSFRGEGYGYTF
CDR3 DNA: TGTGCCAGCAGCTTTCGGGGGGAGGGCTATGGCTACACCTTC
D gene: NA
clone size: NA
J gene: TRBJ1-2
V gene: TRBV5-5

CDR3 protein: CSVGTDYEQYF
CDR3 DNA: TGCAGCGTTGGGACAGACTACGAGCAGTACTTC
D gene: NA
clone size: NA
J gene: TRBJ2-7
V gene: TRBV29-1